The present T cell receptor beta chain was sequenced within a study of T cells in localized non-small cell lung cancer. Broader study findings: The study sequenced only one region of the tumor. As a result, intratumor heterogeneity could not be excluded and remains possible. Adjacent lung tissue had a median approximately 57 of the top 100 clones found in the tumor.

Assay used: immunoSEQ multiplex PCR; TCRdb lists only in-frame clones, some missing. The table includes 50,000 to 60,000 clones, about 88% detected once. Concerning this clone: Its matching antigen is unknown.

The CDR3 has 15 residues. Trimming shortened V by 3 bases and J by 0 bases, and 10 bases separated the two germline ends. CDR1 is MNHEY and CDR2 is SMNVEV in the germline V gene (reference sequence). The TCR originated in a female donor with stage II lung adenocarcinoma. V usage is TRBV27 and J usage is TRBJ2-3; D call uncertain. This material consisted of PBMCs, taken before any cancer treatment. The CDR3 loop reads CASSLRSRSTDTQYF. The CDR3 coding sequence is TGTGCCAGCAGTTTGAGGAGCAGGAGCACAGATACGCAGTATTTT.